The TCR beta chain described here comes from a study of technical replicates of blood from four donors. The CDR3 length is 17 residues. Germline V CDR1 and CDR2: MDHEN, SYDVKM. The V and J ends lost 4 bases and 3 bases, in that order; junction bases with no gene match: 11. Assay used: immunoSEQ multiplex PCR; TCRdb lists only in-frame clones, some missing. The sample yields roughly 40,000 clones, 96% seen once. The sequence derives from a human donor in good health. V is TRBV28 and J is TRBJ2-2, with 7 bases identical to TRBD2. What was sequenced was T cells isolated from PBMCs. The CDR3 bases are TGTGCCAGCAGTTCCCTTGGGAGGGGCGCGGACACCGGGGAGCTGTTTTTT. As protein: CASSSLGRGADTGELFF.